One sample yielded the 20 T cell receptor beta chains listed below, sequenced in a study of blood T cell repertoires in COVID-19. Method: immunoSEQ multiplex PCR; TCRdb's copy keeps in-frame clones and lacks some. The repertoire includes 350,000 to 500,000 clones, approximately 90% of them detected once, and roughly 0.78% sits in the top ten. The sequenced sample was peripheral blood. These TCRs come from a man between 18 and 35 years old with COVID-19, enrolled during active disease.

Regarding this clone: The same CDR3 is also encoded by other DNA sequences in this sample. The chain uses TRBV18 and TRBJ1-3; possibly TRBD1 for D (5 bases). The CDR3 covers 14 residues. In germline, CDR1 is KGHSH, CDR2 LQKENI. V lost 3 bases and J 0 bases, leaving 6 bases between the germline ends. The CDR3 DNA reads TGTGCCAGCTCACCCCAGGGCTCTGGAAACACCATATATTTT. Amino acid sequence: CASSPQGSGNTIYF. The complete variable domain, with remaining parts taken from reference TRBV18 and TRBJ1-3, reads NAGVMQNPRHLVRRRGQEARLRCSPMKGHSHVYWYRQLPEEGLKFMVYLQKENIIDESGMPKERFSAEFPKEGPSILRIQQVVRGDSAAYFCASSPQGSGNTIYFGEGSWLTVV.

The V gene is TRBV2, the J gene TRBJ2-5, with D perhaps TRBD2 (6 bases). This CDR3 has 15 amino acids. The germline gives CDR1 SNHLY, CDR2 FYNNEI. The germline V and J ends were trimmed by 5 bases and 0 bases, with 13 bases remaining between them. The CDR3 spells CASSPRGDYQETQYF. CDR3 DNA sequence: TGTGCCAGCAGTCCCCGAGGGGACTACCAAGAGACCCAGTACTTC.

The rearrangement uses TRBV13 and TRBJ2-5; 8 bases are shared with TRBD2. Germline V gene data show CDR1 as PRHDT and CDR2 as FYEKMQ (reference sequence). V lost 6 bases to trimming and J lost 3 bases; unmatched junction nucleotides: 3. The CDR3 consists of 13 residues. CDR3 sequence: CASRPGLEETQYF. The CDR3 DNA reads TGTGCCAGCAGACCGGGACTAGAAGAGACCCAGTACTTC.

The chain joins TRBV15 to TRBJ1-3; 8 bases map to TRBD1. The CDR3 is made up of 13 amino acids. Losses at the gene ends were 8 bases for V and 4 bases for J; bases not matched to a gene: 4. Looked up from germline, CDR1 is LNHNV and CDR2 is YYDKDF (reference sequence). CDR3 in DNA: TGTGCCACCCAGGGGGCGCAAGGAAACACCATATATTTT. This sequence encodes CATQGAQGNTIYF. Full variable domain (rest looked up from reference TRBV15 and TRBJ1-3): DAMVIQNPRYQVTQFGKPVTLSCSQTLNHNVMYWYQQKSSQAPKLLFHYYDKDFNNEADTPDNFQSRRPNTSFCFLDIRSPGLGDTAMYLCATQGAQGNTIYFGEGSWLTVV.

The chain links TRBV5-1 to TRBJ1-4; D may be TRBD1 (5 bases). The CDR3 covers 13 residues. Germline loops: CDR1 SGHRS, CDR2 YFSETQ. V was cut by 0 bases and J by 8 bases, with 8 bases left in between. The CDR3 DNA reads TGCGCCAGCAGCTTGGCCGGGGGAGAAAAACTGTTTTTT. This codes for CASSLAGGEKLFF.

A word on this clone: Compared with germline, one end of the junction differs, possibly owing to a read error. CDR3 in amino acids: CATSRGTSDSTDTQYF. The CDR3 bases are TGTGCCACCAGCAGGGGGACTAGCGATAGCACAGATACGCAGTATTTT. This chain uses TRBV3-1 (or the pseudogene TRBV3-2) with TRBJ2-3; 10 positions agree with TRBD2. CDR1 is LGHDT and CDR2 is YNNKEL in the germline V gene (reference sequence). The CDR3 length is 16 residues.

V and J are TRBV11-3 and TRBJ1-4; D perhaps matches TRBD1 (5 bases). The V end lost 2 bases, the J end lost 6 bases, and 7 bases lay between the germline ends. Germline CDR1 SGHNT, CDR2 YENEEA. This CDR3 comprises 13 residues. The CDR3 protein is CASSLRGDEKLFF. The CDR3 bases are TGTGCCAGCAGCTTAAGGGGTGATGAAAAACTGTTTTTT.

The rearrangement uses TRBV27 and TRBJ2-7; 7 bases align to TRBD1. This CDR3 has 15 amino acids. With 5 bases clipped from V and 3 bases from J, the junction kept 10 bases outside the gene matches. Germline assignment: CDR1 MNHEY and CDR2 SMNVEV (reference sequence). The CDR3 DNA sequence: TGTGCCAGCAGTCAAGGTCGACAGGGTGGCTACGAGCAGTACTTC. Translating gives CASSQGRQGGYEQYF.

The chain carries TRBV25-1 and TRBJ1-2, with unresolved D. CDR3 size: 12 residues. Trimming took off 8 bases at V and 4 bases at J, with 11 bases between the two ends. Germline CDR1 and CDR2: MGHDK and SYGVNS. The CDR3 loop reads CASQDAAYGYTF. The CDR3 DNA sequence: TGTGCCAGCCAAGACGCGGCCTATGGCTACACCTTC.

The chain is built from TRBV25-1 and TRBJ2-2; 9 bases fit TRBD2. J gave up 3 bases and V 1 base, and 6 bases lay outside the gene matches. This CDR3 comprises 17 residues. The germline V gene has CDR1 MGHDK and CDR2 SYGVNS. The CDR3 is CASSEFGSGGYTGELFF. The CDR3 coding sequence is TGTGCCAGCAGTGAATTTGGTAGCGGGGGCTACACCGGGGAGCTGTTTTTT. Filled out from reference TRBV25-1 and TRBJ2-2, the complete variable domain reads EADIYQTPRYLVIGTGKKITLECSQTMGHDKMYWYQQDPGMELHLIHYSYGVNSTEKGDLSSESTVSRIRTEHFPLTLESARPSHTSQYLCASSEFGSGGYTGELFFGEGSRLTVL.

This chain links TRBV7-2 with TRBJ2-2, with 7 bases lining up with TRBD1. The germline CDR1 and CDR2 sequences are SGHTA and FQGNSA. J gave up 7 bases and V 5 bases, and 10 bases lay outside the gene matches. CDR3 size: 15 residues. CDR3 sequence reads: CASSLGGTGNGELFF. Written as DNA, the CDR3 is TGTGCCAGCAGCCTAGGGGGCACAGGGAACGGGGAGCTGTTTTTT.

This chain links TRBV12-5 with TRBJ2-3, with TRBD2 identical over 8 bases. Looked up from germline, CDR1 is LGHNT and CDR2 is FRNRAP. This CDR3 has 14 amino acids. Losses at the gene ends were 3 bases for V and 6 bases for J; bases not matched to a gene: 5. The CDR3 loop is CASGLGTSSDTQYF. CDR3 nucleotides: TGTGCTAGTGGTTTAGGGACTAGTTCTGATACGCAGTATTTT.

This chain connects TRBV19 to TRBJ2-7; 8 bases fit TRBD2. The length of the CDR3 is 14 residues. Unmatched junction bases numbered 11, after V lost 6 bases and J lost 7 bases. Germline assignment: CDR1 LNHDA and CDR2 SQIVND (reference sequence). CDR3 nucleotide sequence: TGTGCCAGTAGCCGGGGACTAGGGGATGGGGAGCAGTACTTC. The encoded protein is CASSRGLGDGEQYF.

The gene calls are TRBV3-1 (or the pseudogene TRBV3-2) and TRBJ2-1, with D maybe TRBD2 (6 bases). Germline CDR1 reads LGHDT; CDR2 reads YNNKEL (reference sequence). The CDR3 is made up of 14 amino acids. Trimming took off 7 bases at V and 4 bases at J, with 14 bases between the two ends. CDR3: CASTSGLNYNEQFF. CDR3 DNA: TGTGCCAGCACCTCGGGACTTAATTACAATGAGCAGTTCTTC.

The chain uses TRBV15 and TRBJ1-1; a possible D gene is TRBD1 (5 bases). V was cut by 0 bases and J by 5 bases, with 10 bases left in between. This CDR3 contains 14 residues. Germline values: CDR1 LNHNV, CDR2 YYDKDF (reference sequence). The CDR3 loop is CATSRDPAGTEAFF. The DNA of the CDR3 is TGTGCCACCAGCAGAGACCCGGCAGGGACTGAAGCTTTCTTT.

The chain is built from TRBV6-5 and TRBJ2-5, with TRBD1 matching over 7 bases. Germline V gives CDR1 MNHEY, CDR2 SVGAGI. The CDR3 loop spans 14 amino acids. The V gene end was trimmed by 5 bases and the J gene end by 5 bases; junction bases not matched to a gene: 8. The CDR3 sequence is CASSQTGLTETQYF. CDR3 sequence (DNA): TGTGCCAGCAGTCAGACAGGGTTGACGGAGACCCAGTACTTC.

The chain links TRBV2 to TRBJ2-1; no clear D gene. In germline, CDR1 is SNHLY, CDR2 FYNNEI. V was shortened by 6 bases and J by 6 bases, with 9 bases between the two germline ends. The CDR3 is 12 amino acids. The CDR3 protein is CASRETGNEQFF. The CDR3, as DNA: TGTGCCAGCAGAGAAACTGGCAATGAGCAGTTCTTC.

J is TRBJ2-3 and V is TRBV12-3 or TRBV12-4; 7 bases map to TRBD2. The CDR3 length is 12 residues. J was trimmed by 8 bases and V by 7 bases; bases with no gene match: 6. CDR3 in amino acids: CASTWGGGTQYF. The CDR3 DNA reads as TGTGCCAGCACCTGGGGCGGGGGTACGCAGTATTTT.

The gene calls are TRBV6-5 and TRBJ2-7, with 7 positions matching TRBD2. J gave up 5 bases and V 11 bases, and 12 bases lay outside the gene matches. The CDR3 loop spans 13 amino acids. Germline V gives CDR1 MNHEY, CDR2 SVGAGI. CDR3 residues: CAVSGGFLNEQYF. The DNA for the CDR3 is TGTGCCGTGTCCGGGGGGTTTCTGAACGAGCAGTACTTC.

The J gene is TRBJ1-5, the V gene TRBV19; TRBD1 aligns across 8 bases. Germline CDR1 LNHDA, CDR2 SQIVND (reference sequence). The V and J ends lost 7 bases and 5 bases, in that order; junction bases with no gene match: 4. The CDR3 is 13 residues long. Here the CDR3 reads CASKAGGYQPQHF. As DNA, the CDR3 is TGTGCCAGTAAGGCAGGGGGCTATCAGCCCCAGCATTTT.